These 10 T cell receptor beta chains were sequenced from one sample in a study of control samples from healthy donors and cancer patients (dated by TCRdb to about 2020). Library creation used the immunoSEQ multiplex PCR assay. TCRdb limited this immuneACCESS table to in-frame rearrangements with V and J called. A share of clones is missing; checked studies link under half to unresolved V genes, and the rest is unexplained. This sample comprises about 170,000 clones, roughly 90% of them detected only once. Clones ranked in the top ten supply around 12% of the sample. What was sequenced was blood. These receptor sequences come from a man aged 30-40 years in good health.

The rearrangement uses TRBV11-2 and TRBJ2-3, with D perhaps matching TRBD2 (7 bases). CDR1 is SGHAT and CDR2 is FQNNGV in the germline V gene. CDR3 length: 17 residues. V was clipped by 1 base and J by 5 bases, with 19 bases between them. As DNA, the CDR3 is TGTGCCAGCAGCTTAGGAGGAAGGGGGAGGGCCGGAGATACGCAGTATTTT. Translation: CASSLGGRGRAGDTQYF.

This clone has only one observation. The chain combines TRBV5-6 with TRBJ1-2, with D unclear. Per germline, CDR1 SGHDT and CDR2 YYEEEE. The CDR3 extends over 12 amino acids. V shed 3 bases and J shed 7 bases, with 10 bases lying between them. The CDR3 sequence: CASSWSGGGYTF. CDR3 in DNA: TGTGCCAGCAGCTGGAGCGGAGGTGGCTACACCTTC.

The V call is TRBV7-6, the J call TRBJ1-1, with 7 bases aligning to TRBD1. Germline CDR1 and CDR2: SGHVS and FNYEAQ. The CDR3 has 17 residues. V shed 4 bases, J shed 0 bases, and the junction held 11 bases outside the gene matches. As DNA, the CDR3 is TGTGCCAGCAGCTCCCTGCCTCTTGACAGGGTGAACACTGAAGCTTTCTTT. This sequence encodes CASSSLPLDRVNTEAFF.

The chain is built from TRBV6-2 or TRBV6-3 and TRBJ2-5; 14 bases line up with TRBD2. The J segment lost 0 bases and the V segment lost 2 bases, leaving 5 bases of the junction unmatched. This CDR3 is built from 18 residues. Germline V gene sequence: CDR1 MNHEY, CDR2 SVGEGT. The CDR3 is CASSYGGLAGVYQETQYF. As DNA, the CDR3 is TGTGCCAGCAGTTACGGGGGACTAGCGGGAGTGTACCAAGAGACCCAGTACTTC.

The chain is built from TRBV6-5 and TRBJ1-1, with a weak D call TRBD1 (6 bases). V shed 2 bases and J shed 8 bases, with 15 bases lying between them. The germline CDR1 and CDR2 sequences are MNHEY and SVGAGI. This CDR3 has 14 residues. The CDR3: CASSYVSGAGEAFF. The CDR3 bases are TGTGCCAGCAGTTACGTCTCAGGGGCTGGGGAAGCTTTCTTT.

The chain recombines TRBV18 with TRBJ1-1, with TRBD1 as a possible D gene (5 bases). Germline V gene lookup returns CDR1 KGHSH and CDR2 LQKENI. CDR3 length: 12 amino acids. The germline V and J ends were trimmed by 6 bases and 6 bases, with 11 bases remaining between them. DNA of the CDR3: TGTGCCAGCTCCTCGGGACGGGCTGAAGCTTTCTTT. As protein: CASSSGRAEAFF. Based on the CDR3 plus reference TRBV18 and TRBJ1-1, the full variable domain is NAGVMQNPRHLVRRRGQEARLRCSPMKGHSHVYWYRQLPEEGLKFMVYLQKENIIDESGMPKERFSAEFPKEGPSILRIQQVVRGDSAAYFCASSSGRAEAFFGQGTRLTVV.

CDR3 sequence: CASSEVFGFGTRGLDEQFF. The CDR3 nucleotides read TGTGCCAGCAGTGAAGTATTTGGGTTCGGGACAAGGGGTCTGGACGAGCAGTTCTTC. The chain carries TRBV6-1 and TRBJ2-1, with D possibly matching TRBD1 (6 bases). The length of the CDR3 is 19 residues. The V gene lost 1 base and the J gene lost 10 bases, with 29 bases spanning the gap. Germline V gene sequence: CDR1 MNHNS, CDR2 SASEGT.

The genes are TRBV11-2 and TRBJ1-6; D is ambiguous. Deletions cut 3 bases from V and 6 bases from J, with 9 bases between. CDR1 SGHAT and CDR2 FQNNGV come from the germline V gene. There are 14 residues in the CDR3. The CDR3 loop is CASSLENFNSPLHF. Written as DNA, the CDR3 is TGTGCCAGCAGCTTGGAGAATTTTAATTCACCCCTCCACTTT.

The J gene is TRBJ1-1, the V gene TRBV6-1; D is perhaps TRBD1 (6 bases). The CDR3 consists of 15 residues. V lost 0 bases and J 6 bases, leaving 14 bases between the germline ends. Germline V gene data show CDR1 as MNHNS and CDR2 as SASEGT. This chain's CDR3 is CASSEAGTRGAEAFF. The CDR3 DNA reads TGTGCCAGCAGTGAAGCCGGTACGAGGGGGGCTGAAGCTTTCTTT.

This sequence joins TRBV27 and TRBJ2-3; D may be TRBD1 (6 bases). CDR1 and CDR2 from the germline V gene are MNHEY and SMNVEV (reference sequence). V gave up 2 bases and J gave up 2 bases, with 17 bases separating them. The CDR3 runs 17 residues. Written as DNA, the CDR3 is TGTGCCAGCAGTTTAGGGGGCCCACCTTTCTTCACAGATACGCAGTATTTT. Translating gives CASSLGGPPFFTDTQYF.